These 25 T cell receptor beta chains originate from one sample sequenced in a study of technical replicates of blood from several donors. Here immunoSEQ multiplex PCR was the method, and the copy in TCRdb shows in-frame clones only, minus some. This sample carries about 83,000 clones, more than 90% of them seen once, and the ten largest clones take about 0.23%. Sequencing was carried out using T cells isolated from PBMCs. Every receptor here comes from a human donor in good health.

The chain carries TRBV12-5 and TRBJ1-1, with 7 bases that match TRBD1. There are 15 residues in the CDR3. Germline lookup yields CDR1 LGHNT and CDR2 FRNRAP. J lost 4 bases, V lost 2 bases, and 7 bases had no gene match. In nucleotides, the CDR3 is TGTGCTAGTGGTTTGCGCCCGGGACAGAGCACTGAAGCTTTCTTT. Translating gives CASGLRPGQSTEAFF.

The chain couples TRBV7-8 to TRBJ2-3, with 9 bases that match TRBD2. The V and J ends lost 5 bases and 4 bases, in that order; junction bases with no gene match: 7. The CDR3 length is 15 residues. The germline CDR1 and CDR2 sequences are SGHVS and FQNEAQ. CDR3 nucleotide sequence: TGTGCCAGCAGCCCGAGCGCGGGAGGGTCAGATACGCAGTATTTT. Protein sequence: CASSPSAGGSDTQYF.

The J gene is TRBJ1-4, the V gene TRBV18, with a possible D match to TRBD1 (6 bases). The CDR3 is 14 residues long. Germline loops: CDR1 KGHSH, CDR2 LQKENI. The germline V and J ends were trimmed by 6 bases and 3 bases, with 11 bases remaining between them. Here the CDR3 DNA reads TGTGCCAGCTCGCCAGGGGCCCCTAATGAAAAACTGTTTTTT. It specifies CASSPGAPNEKLFF.

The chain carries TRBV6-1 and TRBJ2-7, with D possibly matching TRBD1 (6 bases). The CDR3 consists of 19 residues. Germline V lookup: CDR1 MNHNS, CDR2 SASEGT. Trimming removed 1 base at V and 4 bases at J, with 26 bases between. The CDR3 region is CASSEGRTVGPWGGYEQYF. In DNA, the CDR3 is TGTGCCAGCAGTGAAGGAAGGACAGTGGGGCCTTGGGGTGGGTACGAGCAGTACTTC.

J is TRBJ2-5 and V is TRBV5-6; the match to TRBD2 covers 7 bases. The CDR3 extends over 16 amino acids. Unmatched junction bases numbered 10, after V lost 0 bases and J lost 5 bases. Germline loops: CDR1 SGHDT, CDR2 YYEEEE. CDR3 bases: TGTGCCAGCAGCTTGGTCTTTGCGGGAGCTCTGGAGACCCAGTACTTC. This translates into CASSLVFAGALETQYF.

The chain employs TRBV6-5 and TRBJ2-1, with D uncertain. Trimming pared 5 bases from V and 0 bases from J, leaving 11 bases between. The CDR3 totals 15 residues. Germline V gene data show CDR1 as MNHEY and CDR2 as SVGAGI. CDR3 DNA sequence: TGTGCCAGCAGTCCCGATTGGAGCTCCTACAATGAGCAGTTCTTC. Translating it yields CASSPDWSSYNEQFF.

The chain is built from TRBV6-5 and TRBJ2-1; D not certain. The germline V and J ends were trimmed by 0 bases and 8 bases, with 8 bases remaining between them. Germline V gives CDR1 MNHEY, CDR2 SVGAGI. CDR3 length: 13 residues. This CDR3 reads CASSYSLVDEQFF. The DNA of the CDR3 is TGTGCCAGCAGTTACTCGCTGGTAGATGAGCAGTTCTTC.

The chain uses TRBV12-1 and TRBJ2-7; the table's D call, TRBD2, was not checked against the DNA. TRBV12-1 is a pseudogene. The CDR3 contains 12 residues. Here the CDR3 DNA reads TGTGCCAGCAGCCCTCTTGAGTACGAGCAGTACTTC. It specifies CASSPLEYEQYF.

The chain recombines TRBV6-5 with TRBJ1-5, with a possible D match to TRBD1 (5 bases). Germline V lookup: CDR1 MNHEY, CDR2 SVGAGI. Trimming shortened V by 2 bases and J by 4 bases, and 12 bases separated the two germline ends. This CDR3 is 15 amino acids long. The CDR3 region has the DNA TGTGCCAGCAGTTACGGGCAGGGCTCAAATCAGCCCCAGCATTTT. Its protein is CASSYGQGSNQPQHF.

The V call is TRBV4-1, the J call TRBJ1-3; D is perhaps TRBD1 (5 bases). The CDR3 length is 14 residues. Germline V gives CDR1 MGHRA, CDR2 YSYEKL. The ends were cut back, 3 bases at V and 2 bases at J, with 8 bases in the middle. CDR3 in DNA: TGCGCCAGCAGCCATCAAGGGGCTGGAAACACCATATATTTT. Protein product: CASSHQGAGNTIYF.

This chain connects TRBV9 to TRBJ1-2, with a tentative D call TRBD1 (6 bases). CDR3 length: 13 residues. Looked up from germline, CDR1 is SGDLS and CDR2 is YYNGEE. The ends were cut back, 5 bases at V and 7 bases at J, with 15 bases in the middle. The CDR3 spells CASRGSGGFGYTF. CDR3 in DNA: TGTGCCAGCAGGGGATCGGGGGGCTTTGGCTACACCTTC.

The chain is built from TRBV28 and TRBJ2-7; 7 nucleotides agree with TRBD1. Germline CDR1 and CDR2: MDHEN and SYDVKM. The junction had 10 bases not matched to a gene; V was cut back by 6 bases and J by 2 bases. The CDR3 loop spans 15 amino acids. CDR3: CASRPPKGQTYEQYF. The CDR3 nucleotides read TGTGCCAGCAGACCCCCAAAGGGACAGACCTACGAGCAGTACTTC.

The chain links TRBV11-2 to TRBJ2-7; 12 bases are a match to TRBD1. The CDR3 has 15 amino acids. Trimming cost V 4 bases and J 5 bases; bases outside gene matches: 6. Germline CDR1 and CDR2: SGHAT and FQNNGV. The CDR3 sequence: CASSSPGQGANEQYF. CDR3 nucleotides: TGTGCCAGCAGCTCTCCGGGACAGGGGGCTAACGAGCAGTACTTC.

CDR3 DNA sequence: TGTGCCAGCTCTCGTCCACAGGGGGCGAACACTGAAGCTTTCTTT. It specifies CASSRPQGANTEAFF. This rearrangement joins TRBV18 to TRBJ1-1; 9 nucleotides match TRBD1. Unmatched junction bases numbered 6, after V lost 6 bases and J lost 1 base. Looked up from germline, CDR1 is KGHSH and CDR2 is LQKENI. This CDR3 region has 15 residues.

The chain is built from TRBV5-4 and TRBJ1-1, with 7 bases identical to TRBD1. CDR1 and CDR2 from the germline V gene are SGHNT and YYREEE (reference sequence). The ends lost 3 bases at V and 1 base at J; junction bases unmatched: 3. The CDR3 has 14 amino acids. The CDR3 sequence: CASSSWTGNTEAFF. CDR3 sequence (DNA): TGTGCCAGCAGCTCCTGGACAGGGAACACTGAAGCTTTCTTT. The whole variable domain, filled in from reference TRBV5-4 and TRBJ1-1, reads ETGVTQSPTHLIKTRGQQVTLRCSSQSGHNTVSWYQQALGQGPQFIFQYYREEENGRGNFPPRFSGLQFPNYSSELNVNALELDDSALYLCASSSWTGNTEAFFGQGTRLTVV.

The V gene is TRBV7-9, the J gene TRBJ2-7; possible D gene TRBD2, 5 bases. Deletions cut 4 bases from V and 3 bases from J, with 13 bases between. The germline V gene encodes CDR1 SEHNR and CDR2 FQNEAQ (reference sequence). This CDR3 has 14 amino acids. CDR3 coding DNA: TGTGCCAGCAGCTCCCCGGTCCGGGACTACGAGCAGTACTTC. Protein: CASSSPVRDYEQYF. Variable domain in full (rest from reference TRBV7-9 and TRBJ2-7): DTGVSQNPRHKITKRGQNVTFRCDPISEHNRLYWYRQTLGQGPEFLTYFQNEAQLEKSRLLSDRFSAERPKGSFSTLEIQRTEQGDSAMYLCASSSPVRDYEQYFGPGTRLTVT.

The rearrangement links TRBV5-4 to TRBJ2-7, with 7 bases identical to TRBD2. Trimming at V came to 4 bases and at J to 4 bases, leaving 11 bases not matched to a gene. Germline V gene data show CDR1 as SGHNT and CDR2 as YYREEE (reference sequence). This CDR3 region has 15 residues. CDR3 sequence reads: CASSLPGGVEYEQYF. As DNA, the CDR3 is TGTGCCAGCAGCCTCCCGGGGGGTGTGGAGTACGAGCAGTACTTC.

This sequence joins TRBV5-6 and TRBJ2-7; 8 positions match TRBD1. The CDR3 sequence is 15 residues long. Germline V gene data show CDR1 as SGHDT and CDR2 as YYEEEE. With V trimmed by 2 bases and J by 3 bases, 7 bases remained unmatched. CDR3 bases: TGTGCCAGCAGCTTCGGGGCAGGGGGCTACTACGAGCAGTACTTC. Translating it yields CASSFGAGGYYEQYF.

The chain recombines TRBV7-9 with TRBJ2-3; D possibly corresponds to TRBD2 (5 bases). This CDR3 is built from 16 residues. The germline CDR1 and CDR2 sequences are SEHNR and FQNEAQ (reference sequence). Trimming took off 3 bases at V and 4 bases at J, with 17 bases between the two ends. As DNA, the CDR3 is TGTGCCAGCAGCTTTTTTGGGAGAGGGCTTTCAGATACGCAGTATTTT. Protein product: CASSFFGRGLSDTQYF.

CDR3 sequence reads: CASSSGQGAGGYTF. DNA for the CDR3: TGCGCCAGCAGCTCGGGACAGGGGGCTGGAGGCTACACCTTC. The chain recombines TRBV5-1 with TRBJ1-2; TRBD1 agrees at 12 bases. Looked up from germline, CDR1 is SGHRS and CDR2 is YFSETQ. The CDR3 runs to 14 residues. Trimming removed 3 bases from V and 8 bases from J; junction bases left unmatched: 5.

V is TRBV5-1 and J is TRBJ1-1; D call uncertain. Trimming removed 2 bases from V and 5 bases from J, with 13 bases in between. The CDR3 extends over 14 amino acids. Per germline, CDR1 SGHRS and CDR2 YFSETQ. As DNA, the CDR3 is TGCGCCAGCAGCTTTGGTGAGGCCCGGACTGAAGCTTTCTTT. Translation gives CASSFGEARTEAFF.

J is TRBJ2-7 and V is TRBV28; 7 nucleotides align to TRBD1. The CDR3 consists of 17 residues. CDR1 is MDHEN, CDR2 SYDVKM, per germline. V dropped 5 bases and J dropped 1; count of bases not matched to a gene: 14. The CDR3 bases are TGTGCCAGCAGTCCTCCAGTGAACAGGGGCGAGTCCTACGAGCAGTACTTC. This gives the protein CASSPPVNRGESYEQYF.

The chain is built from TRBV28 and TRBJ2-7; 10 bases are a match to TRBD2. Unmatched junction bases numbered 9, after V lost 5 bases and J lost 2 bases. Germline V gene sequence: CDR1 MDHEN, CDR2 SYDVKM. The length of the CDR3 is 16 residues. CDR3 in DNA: TGTGCCAGCAGTCCGATAAGCGGGAGGGCGCCCTACGAGCAGTACTTC. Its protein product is CASSPISGRAPYEQYF.

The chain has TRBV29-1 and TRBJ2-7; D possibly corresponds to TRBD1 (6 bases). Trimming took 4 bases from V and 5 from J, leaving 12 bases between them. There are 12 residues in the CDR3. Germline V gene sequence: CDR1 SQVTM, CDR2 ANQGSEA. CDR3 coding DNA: TGCAGCGTTGGACAGGACGGGCACGAGCAGTACTTC. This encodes CSVGQDGHEQYF.

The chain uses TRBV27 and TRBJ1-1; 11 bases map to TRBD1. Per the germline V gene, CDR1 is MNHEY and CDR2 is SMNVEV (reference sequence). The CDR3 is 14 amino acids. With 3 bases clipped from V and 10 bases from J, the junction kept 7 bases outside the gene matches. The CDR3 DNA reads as TGTGCCAGCAGTTTCGGACAGGGGGCAGGTAGAGCTTTCTTT. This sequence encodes CASSFGQGAGRAFF.